The rows below give T cell receptor beta chains drawn from one sample of a study of cytomegalovirus exposure and HLA in healthy donors. Sequenced by immunoSEQ multiplex PCR; TCRdb stores in-frame clones only, minus some. This sample lists about 51,000 clones; its ten largest clones have 20% to 30%. Sample: PBMCs. These receptors were collected from a man aged 40-49 years in good health and CMV-seropositive. The CDR3 runs from the conserved cysteine through the conserved F or W. Fields, in order: J gene, V gene, D gene, CDR3 DNA, CDR3 protein. D genes are given only for firm matches.

TRBJ2-3	TRBV11-3	NA	TGTGCCAGCAGCACTTCGAGGGGCACAGATACGCAGTATTTT	CASSTSRGTDTQYF
TRBJ1-4	TRBV7-9	NA	TGTGCCAGCAGCTACCAGGGGTTGGTTGATGAAAAACTGTTTTTT	CASSYQGLVDEKLFF
TRBJ2-7	TRBV7-9	NA	TGTGCCAGCAGCCGAAGGGGGTACGAGCAGTACTTC	CASSRRGYEQYF
TRBJ1-1	TRBV11-2	NA	TGTGCCAGCAGCTTAGCTCCCTTAACTGAAGCTTTCTTT	CASSLAPLTEAFF
TRBJ2-7	TRBV5-1	TRBD1	TGCGCCAGCAGTCACGGAAACAGGGGGCTATACGAGCAGTACTTC	CASSHGNRGLYEQYF
TRBJ2-2	TRBV19	NA	TGTGCCAGTAGTCGCGTTGGCGGGAATAGCGGGGAGCTGTTTTTT	CASSRVGGNSGELFF
TRBJ1-2	TRBV7-9	NA	TGTGCCAGCAGTTTTGGAGGGATCTATGGCTACACCTTC	CASSFGGIYGYTF
TRBJ1-1	TRBV19	TRBD1	TGTGCCTCACTCCCCGGTGAGGGGGCGAACACTGAAGCTTTCTTT	CASLPGEGANTEAFF
TRBJ1-2	TRBV6-5	NA	TGTGCCAGCAGTCTGGGGGGGTTCTATGGCTACACCTTC	CASSLGGFYGYTF
TRBJ2-3	TRBV2	NA	TGTGCCAGCTGGGGGGAGCGCACAGATACGCAGTATTTT	CASWGERTDTQYF
TRBJ2-1	TRBV6-5	NA	TGTGCCAGCAGTTCTACAGGTCCCGTCAATGAGCAGTTCTTC	CASSSTGPVNEQFF